This is a list of T cell receptor beta chains from one sample in a study of blood T cell repertoires in COVID-19. Using immunoSEQ multiplex PCR, the repertoire was profiled, and TCRdb retains in-frame clones only, with some absent. The sample has 50,000 to 70,000 clones, 75% to 95% seen once. Material: peripheral blood. These TCRs come from a human donor with active COVID-19. The donor label of this sample is uncertain. The CDR3 runs from the conserved cysteine through the conserved F or W. D genes are given only for firm matches. Clone sizes are given selectively: once, few, many, or a class where the clone is expanded.

J gene,clone size,V gene,CDR3 length,D gene,CDR3 DNA,CDR3 protein
TRBJ1-2,once,TRBV29-1,15,TRBD1,TGCAGCGCCGCCGGGACAGGGAATGAGGGCTATGGCTACACCTTC,CSAAGTGNEGYGYTF
TRBJ2-7,once,TRBV9,14,TRBD1,TGTGCCAGCAGCTCAGGGGGCCTCGGCCACGAGCAGTACTTC,CASSSGGLGHEQYF
TRBJ1-1,-,TRBV27,15,-,TGTGCCAGCAGTGGATTGGGGCTTATGAACACTGAAGCTTTCTTT,CASSGLGLMNTEAFF
TRBJ1-1,-,TRBV19,17,-,TGTGCCAGTAGTATACACGGAAAAAGTGGAGTCGGCACTGAAGCTTTCTTT,CASSIHGKSGVGTEAFF
TRBJ2-3,once,TRBV28,16,TRBD2,TGTGCCAGCAGCTCGGCAGGAGCGGGAGGGCCGTATACGCAGTATTTT,CASSSAGAGGPYTQYF
TRBJ1-1,-,TRBV18,14,TRBD1,TGTGCCAGCTCACCAGCCAGGGGGAGCACTGAAGCTTTCTTT,CASSPARGSTEAFF
TRBJ2-3,-,TRBV2,13,-,TGTGCCAGCAGTGAGAGGGGCACAGATACGCAGTATTTT,CASSERGTDTQYF
TRBJ2-1,-,TRBV3-1/TRBV3-2,13,TRBD1,TGTGCCAGCAGCCGTCAGGGGGCCAGTGAGCAGTTCTTC,CASSRQGASEQFF
TRBJ2-7,-,TRBV18,14,TRBD2,TGTGCCAGCTCACAACCTAGCGGGATTTACGAGCAGTACTTC,CASSQPSGIYEQYF
TRBJ1-4,-,TRBV5-6,13,-,TGTGCCAGCAGCCGAGGGGGAAATGAAAAACTGTTTTTT,CASSRGGNEKLFF
TRBJ2-2,-,TRBV5-1,17,TRBD1,TGCGCCAGCAGCCCATATGGGGGACAGGGCTACACCGGGGAGCTGTTTTTT,CASSPYGGQGYTGELFF
TRBJ1-4,-,TRBV3-1/TRBV3-2,14,-,TGTGCCAGCAGCCGCTCTGGACAGAATGAAAAACTGTTTTTT,CASSRSGQNEKLFF
TRBJ1-3,-,TRBV9,14,-,TGTGCCAGCAGCGTCCGGGAGTCTGGAAACACCATATATTTT,CASSVRESGNTIYF
TRBJ1-1,-,TRBV5-1,14,-,TGCGCCAGCAGCTTGGGACAGACGAACACTGAAGCTTTCTTT,CASSLGQTNTEAFF
TRBJ1-6,once,TRBV6-1,15,-,TGTGCCAGCAGTGAAGGGCCGCCGGAGAATTCACCCCTCCACTTT,CASSEGPPENSPLHF
TRBJ2-2,-,TRBV30,17,-,TGTGCCTGGAGTGTAGGGAGGCAGTTCATCCTCCCCGGGGAGCTGTTTTTT,CAWSVGRQFILPGELFF
TRBJ2-5,-,TRBV30,14,TRBD2,TGTGCCTGGAGACCCGGACTAGGAGCTGAGACCCAGTACTTC,CAWRPGLGAETQYF
TRBJ1-4,-,TRBV7-9,17,TRBD1,TGTGCCAGCAGAACCGGGACAGGGAACTCGGTGCGTGAAAAACTGTTTTTT,CASRTGTGNSVREKLFF
TRBJ1-2,-,TRBV5-1,14,TRBD1,TGCGCCAGCAGCCCCGGGACAGGGAACTATGGCTACACCTTC,CASSPGTGNYGYTF
TRBJ2-1,once,TRBV3-1/TRBV3-2,17,-,TGTGCCAGCAGCCAAGAAGGGAGGCAGCGCACCTACAATGAGCAGTTCTTC,CASSQEGRQRTYNEQFF
TRBJ1-1,once,TRBV9,16,TRBD1,TGTGCCAGCAGCCCCCCGGGACAGGGGGCGAAGGCTGAAGCTTTCTTT,CASSPPGQGAKAEAFF
TRBJ2-1,-,TRBV27,13,-,TGTGCCAGCAGTTTAGTAGCTTTGGATGAGCAGTTCTTC,CASSLVALDEQFF